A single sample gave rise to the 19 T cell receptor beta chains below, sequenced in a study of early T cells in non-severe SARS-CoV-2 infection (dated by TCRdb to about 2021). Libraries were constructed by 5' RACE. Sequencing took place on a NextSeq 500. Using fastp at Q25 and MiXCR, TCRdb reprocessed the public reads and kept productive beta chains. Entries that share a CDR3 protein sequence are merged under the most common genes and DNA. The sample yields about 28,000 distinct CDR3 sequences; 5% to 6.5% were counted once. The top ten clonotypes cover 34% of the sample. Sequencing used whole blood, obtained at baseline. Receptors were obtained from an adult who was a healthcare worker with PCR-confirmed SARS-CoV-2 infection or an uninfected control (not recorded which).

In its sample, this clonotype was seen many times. In DNA form, the CDR3 reads TGTGCCAGCAGCCCCATGACAGGGTCGAACACTGAAGCTTTCTTT. It specifies CASSPMTGSNTEAFF. V usage is TRBV11-2 and J usage is TRBJ1-1, with TRBD1 matching 7 bases. The V segment lost 5 bases and the J segment 1 base; nucleotides outside the gene matches: 7. Germline CDR1 reads SGHAT; CDR2 reads FQNNGV. This CDR3 region has 15 residues.

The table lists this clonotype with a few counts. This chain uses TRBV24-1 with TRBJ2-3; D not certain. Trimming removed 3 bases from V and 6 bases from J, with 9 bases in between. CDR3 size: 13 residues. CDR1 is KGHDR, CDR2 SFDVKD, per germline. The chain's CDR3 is CATSDGTWDTQYF. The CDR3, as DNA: TGTGCCACCAGTGATGGTACCTGGGATACGCAGTATTTT.

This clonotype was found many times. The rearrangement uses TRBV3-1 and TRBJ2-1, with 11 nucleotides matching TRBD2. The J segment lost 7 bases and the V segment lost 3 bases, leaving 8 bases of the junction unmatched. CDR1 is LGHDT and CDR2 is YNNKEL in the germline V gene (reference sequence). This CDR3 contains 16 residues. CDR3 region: CASSHPRLAGTNEQFF. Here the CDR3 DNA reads TGTGCCAGCAGCCACCCCAGACTAGCGGGGACAAATGAGCAGTTCTTC.

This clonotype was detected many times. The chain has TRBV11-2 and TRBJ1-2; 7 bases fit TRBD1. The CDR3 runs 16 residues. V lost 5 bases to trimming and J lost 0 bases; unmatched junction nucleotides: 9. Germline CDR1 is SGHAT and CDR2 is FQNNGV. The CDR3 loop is CASSIKSGTANYGYTF. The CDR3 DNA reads TGTGCCAGCAGCATAAAATCCGGGACAGCTAACTATGGCTACACCTTC.

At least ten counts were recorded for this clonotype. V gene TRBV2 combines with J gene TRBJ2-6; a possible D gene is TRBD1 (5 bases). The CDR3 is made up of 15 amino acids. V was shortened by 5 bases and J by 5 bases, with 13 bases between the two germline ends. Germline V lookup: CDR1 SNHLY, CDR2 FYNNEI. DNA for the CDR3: TGTGCCAGCAGTCCAGGGTTCTTTAGGGCCAACGTCCTGACTTTC. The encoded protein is CASSPGFFRANVLTF.

For the CDR3, the DNA is TGTGCCAGCAGCTGGGGACAGGTTACAGAGACCCAGTACTTC. The encoded protein is CASSWGQVTETQYF. The chain is built from TRBV5-6 and TRBJ2-5; 8 nucleotides agree with TRBD1. The CDR3 runs to 14 residues. The germline CDR1 and CDR2 sequences are SGHDT and YYEEEE. The V segment lost 3 bases and the J segment 4 bases; nucleotides outside the gene matches: 5.

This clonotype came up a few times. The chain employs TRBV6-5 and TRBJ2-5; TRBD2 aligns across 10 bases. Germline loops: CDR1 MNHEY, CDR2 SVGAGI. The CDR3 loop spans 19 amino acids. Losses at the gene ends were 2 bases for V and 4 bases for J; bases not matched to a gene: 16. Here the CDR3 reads CASSYHPAGIAGGGETQYF. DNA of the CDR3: TGTGCCAGCAGTTACCACCCCGCGGGGATAGCGGGAGGTGGAGAGACCCAGTACTTC.

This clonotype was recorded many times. The CDR3 protein is CASSLEPLETQYF. In nucleotides, the CDR3 is TGTGCCAGCAGCTTAGAGCCCTTGGAGACCCAGTACTTC. The chain has TRBV11-2 and TRBJ2-5; D is undetermined. The length of the CDR3 is 13 residues. Germline assignment: CDR1 SGHAT and CDR2 FQNNGV. The germline V and J ends were trimmed by 0 bases and 5 bases, with 7 bases remaining between them.

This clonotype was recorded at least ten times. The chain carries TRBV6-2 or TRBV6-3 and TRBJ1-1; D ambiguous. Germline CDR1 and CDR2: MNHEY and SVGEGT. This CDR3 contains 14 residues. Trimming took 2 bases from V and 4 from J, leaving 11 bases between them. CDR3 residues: CASSYDDLGTEAFF. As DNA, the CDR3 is TGTGCCAGCAGTTACGACGACCTAGGCACTGAAGCTTTCTTT.

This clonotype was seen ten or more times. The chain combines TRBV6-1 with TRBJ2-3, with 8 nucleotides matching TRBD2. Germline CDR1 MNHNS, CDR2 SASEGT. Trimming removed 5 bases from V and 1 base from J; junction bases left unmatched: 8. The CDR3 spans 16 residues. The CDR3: CASSLQAGLGTDTQYF. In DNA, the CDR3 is TGTGCCAGCAGTCTCCAAGCGGGACTAGGCACAGATACGCAGTATTTT.

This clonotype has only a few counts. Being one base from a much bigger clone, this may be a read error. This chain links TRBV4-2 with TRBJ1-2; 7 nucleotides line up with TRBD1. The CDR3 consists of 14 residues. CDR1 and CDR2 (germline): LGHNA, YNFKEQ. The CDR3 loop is CTSSQLRGNYGYTF. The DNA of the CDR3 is TGTACCAGCAGCCAGCTCAGGGGGAATTATGGCTACACCTTC.

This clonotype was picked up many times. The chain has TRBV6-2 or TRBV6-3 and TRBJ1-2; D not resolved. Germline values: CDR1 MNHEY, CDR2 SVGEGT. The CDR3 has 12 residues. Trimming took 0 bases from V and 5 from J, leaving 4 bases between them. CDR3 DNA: TGTGCCAGCAGTTACTCCGGATATGGCTACACCTTC. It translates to CASSYSGYGYTF.

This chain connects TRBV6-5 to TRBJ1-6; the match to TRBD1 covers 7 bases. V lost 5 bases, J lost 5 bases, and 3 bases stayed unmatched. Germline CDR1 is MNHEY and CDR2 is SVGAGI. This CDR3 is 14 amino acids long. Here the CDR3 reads CASSRQGHNSPLHF. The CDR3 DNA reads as TGTGCCAGCAGTCGACAGGGACATAATTCACCCCTCCACTTT.

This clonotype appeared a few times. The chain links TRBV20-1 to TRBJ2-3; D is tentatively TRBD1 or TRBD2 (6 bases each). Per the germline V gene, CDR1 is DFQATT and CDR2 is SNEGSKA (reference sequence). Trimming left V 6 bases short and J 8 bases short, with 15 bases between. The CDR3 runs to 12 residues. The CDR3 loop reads CSARRGSGTQYF. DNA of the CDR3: TGCAGTGCCAGGAGGGGGAGTGGTACGCAGTATTTT.

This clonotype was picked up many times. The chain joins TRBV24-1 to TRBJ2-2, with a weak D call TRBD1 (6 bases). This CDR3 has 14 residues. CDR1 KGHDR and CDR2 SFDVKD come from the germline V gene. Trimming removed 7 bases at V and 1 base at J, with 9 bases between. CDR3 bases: TGTGCCACCAGGGGGGCCCAGAACACCGGGGAGCTGTTTTTT. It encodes CATRGAQNTGELFF.

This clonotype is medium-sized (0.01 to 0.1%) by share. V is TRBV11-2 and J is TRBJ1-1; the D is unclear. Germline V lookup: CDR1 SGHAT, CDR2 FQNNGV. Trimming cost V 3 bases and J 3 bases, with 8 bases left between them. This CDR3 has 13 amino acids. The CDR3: CASSFKGDTEAFF. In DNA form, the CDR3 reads TGTGCCAGCAGCTTTAAGGGTGACACTGAAGCTTTCTTT. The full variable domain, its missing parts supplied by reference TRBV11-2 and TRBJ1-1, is EAGVAQSPRYKIIEKRQSVAFWCNPISGHATLYWYQQILGQGPKLLIQFQNNGVVDDSQLPKDRFSAERLKGVDSTLKIQPAKLEDSAVYLCASSFKGDTEAFFGQGTRLTVV.

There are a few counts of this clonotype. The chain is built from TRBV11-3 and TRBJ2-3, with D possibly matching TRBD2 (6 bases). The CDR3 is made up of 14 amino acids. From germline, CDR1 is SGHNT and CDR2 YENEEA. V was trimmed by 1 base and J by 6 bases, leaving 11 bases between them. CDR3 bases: TGTGCCAGCAGCTTAGGACTAGGAGGGGATACGCAGTATTTT. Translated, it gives CASSLGLGGDTQYF.

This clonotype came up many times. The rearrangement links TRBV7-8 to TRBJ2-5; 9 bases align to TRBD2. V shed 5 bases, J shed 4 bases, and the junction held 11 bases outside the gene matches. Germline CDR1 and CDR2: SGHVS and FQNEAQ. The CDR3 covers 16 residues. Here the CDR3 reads CASSPSLREGGETQYF. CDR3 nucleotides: TGTGCCAGCAGCCCCTCCTTGCGGGAGGGAGGAGAGACCCAGTACTTC.

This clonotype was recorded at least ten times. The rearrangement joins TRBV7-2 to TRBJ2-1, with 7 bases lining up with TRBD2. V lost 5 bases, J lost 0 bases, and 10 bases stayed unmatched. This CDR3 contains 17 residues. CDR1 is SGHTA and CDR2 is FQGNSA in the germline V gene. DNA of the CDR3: TGTGCCAGCAGCGGATCCCTAGCGGCACACTCCTACAATGAGCAGTTCTTC. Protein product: CASSGSLAAHSYNEQFF.